Sequencing of this T cell receptor beta chain was carried out in a study of T-cell reconstitution after alpha-beta-depleted transplantation in children. At least ten counts were recorded for this clonotype. No antigen is known for it. General study results and limits: Reportedly, only several hundred clones from non-depleted graft cells drove alpha-beta T-cell counts at about two months. At day 60, the high TCRbeta diversity found in some patients originated from recipient T cells and thymic progenitors that had survived.

Unique molecular identifiers were incorporated when the TCRbeta library was constructed. Via MiXCR, TCRdb re-called the PCR reads, giving one row per CDR3 protein. The top ten hold just under 7.5% of the sample, which has about 290,000 distinct CDR3 sequences, 10% seen once. The receptor comes from a boy in the first two years of life with acute myeloid leukemia, due to receive a stem cell transplant. Sequenced here: PBMCs, sampled before TCRalphabeta/CD19-depleted stem cell transplant.

The CDR3, as DNA: TGTGCCATCAGCTCCGGGCTAGCGGAACCCACAGATACGCAGTATTTT. Translated: CAISSGLAEPTDTQYF. This rearrangement joins TRBV10-3 to TRBJ2-3, with 7 bases identical to TRBD2. The V segment lost 6 bases and the J segment 2 bases; nucleotides outside the gene matches: 11. CDR1 and CDR2 from the germline V gene are ENHRY and SYGVKD. This CDR3 region has 16 residues.